What follows is one TCR beta chain and its context. Its matching antigen is unknown. Repertoires were generated with immunoSEQ multiplex PCR, while TCRdb's copy carries only in-frame clones and drops some. The sample yields approximately 31,000 clones, 65% to 80% seen once. The data were taken from a study of CD4 T cells in relation to SARS-CoV-2 and coronaviruses. J was trimmed by 12 bases and V by 3 bases; bases with no gene match: 4. Per the germline V gene, CDR1 is MDHEN and CDR2 is SYDVKM. This CDR3 region has 12 residues. Sequencing input: memory CD4+ T cells from PBMCs, cultured in vitro. The chain has TRBV28 and TRBJ2-1; TRBD1 agrees at 8 bases. The sequence was obtained from an adult with COVID-19. As DNA, the CDR3 is TGTGCCAGCAGTTTTGGACAGGGCTCGCAGTTCTTC. Protein product: CASSFGQGSQFF.